The 2 T cell receptor beta chains reported below all come from one sample, sequenced in a study of T cells in Graves' hyperthyroidism and ophthalmopathy. RNA transcripts provided the source from which TCR beta CDR3 regions were amplified. HTBI primers were used for first-round RT-PCR of the TCR CDR3. MiXCR, applied by TCRdb to the multiplex PCR reads, yields one record per CDR3 protein. The table shows 450,000 to 650,000 distinct CDR3 sequences, with approximately 14% occurring only once. Sequencing was carried out using blood. Receptors were obtained from a woman younger than 35 with Graves' ophthalmopathy.

J is TRBJ2-4 and V is TRBV10-3; the match to TRBD1 covers 10 bases. The ends lost 6 bases at V and 1 base at J; junction bases unmatched: 3. Germline-derived CDR1 and CDR2 are ENHRY and SYGVKD. The CDR3 extends over 15 amino acids. The CDR3 spells CAISVGQGAKNIQYF. In nucleotides, the CDR3 is TGTGCCATCAGCGTGGGACAGGGGGCCAAAAACATTCAGTACTTC.

Only a few counts were recorded for this clonotype. The V gene is TRBV7-9, the J gene TRBJ2-1; 12 bases are shared with TRBD2. The CDR3 is 16 amino acids. From germline, CDR1 is SEHNR and CDR2 FQNEAQ (reference sequence). V lost 3 bases, J lost 9 bases, and 9 bases stayed unmatched. The CDR3 is CASSFGLAGTQGEQFF. DNA for the CDR3: TGTGCCAGCAGCTTTGGACTAGCGGGGACGCAGGGTGAGCAGTTCTTC.